The T cell receptor (beta chain) described here comes from a study of shared clonotypes between healthy human individuals. The germline V gene encodes CDR1 KGHSH and CDR2 LQKENI. The CDR3 extends over 13 amino acids. Trimming cost V 5 bases and J 9 bases; bases outside gene matches: 5. Some clones are missing from TCRdb's copy, which holds only in-frame ones; the method was immunoSEQ multiplex PCR. The sample lists some 2.3 million clones, approximately 93% occurring once. Sequencing was done on a sample of naive CD4+ T cells from PBMCs. Subset defined: CD45RA+ positively selected. The chain is built from TRBV18 and TRBJ2-2; the match to TRBD2 covers 8 bases. The clonotype was recovered from a man aged 18 to 29 in good health. Some clones in this sample may be carry-over from other donors' samples. Here the CDR3 DNA reads TGTGCCAGCTCATTCCAGCGGGAGAGGGAGCTGTTTTTT. Amino acid sequence: CASSFQRERELFF.